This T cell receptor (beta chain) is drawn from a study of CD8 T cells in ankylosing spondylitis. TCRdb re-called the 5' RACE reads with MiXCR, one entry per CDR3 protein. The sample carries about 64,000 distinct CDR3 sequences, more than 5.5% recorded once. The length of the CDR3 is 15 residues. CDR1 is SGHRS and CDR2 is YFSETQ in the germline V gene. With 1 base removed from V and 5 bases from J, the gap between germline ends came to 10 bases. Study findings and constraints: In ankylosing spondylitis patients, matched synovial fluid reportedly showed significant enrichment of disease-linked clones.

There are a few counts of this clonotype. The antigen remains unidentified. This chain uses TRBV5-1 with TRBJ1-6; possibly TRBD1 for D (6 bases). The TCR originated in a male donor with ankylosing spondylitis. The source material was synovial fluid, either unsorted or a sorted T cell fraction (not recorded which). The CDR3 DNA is TGCGCCAGCAGCTTGAGGTCAGGGGATAATTCACCCCTCCACTTT. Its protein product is CASSLRSGDNSPLHF.